Below, one T cell receptor beta chain is given with its context. Its antigen is undetermined. The data were taken from a study of cytomegalovirus exposure and HLA in healthy donors. Study observations and caveats: Specificity of a few CMV-associated chains for CMV antigens was verified in vitro. Within the approximately 110 validation repertoires, first-cohort TCR clusters tended to co-occur, according to a later analysis. Diagnosis of cytomegalovirus status made by the classifier reportedly showed high specificity and sensitivity. Some TCR beta chains (more than 150 of them) were listed as cytomegalovirus-associated.

Sequenced by immunoSEQ multiplex PCR; TCRdb stores in-frame clones only, minus some. The repertoire consists of 200,000 to 250,000 clones, with 70% to 90% occurring once and the leading ten covering 5.5% to 6.5%. The specimen sequenced was PBMCs. This receptor was obtained from a woman aged 18 to 35 in good health and CMV-seronegative.

For the CDR3, the DNA is TGCGCCAGCGGATACAGGGAATCCTACAATGAGCAGTTCTTC. It translates to CASGYRESYNEQFF. The chain is built from TRBV4-1 and TRBJ2-1; possibly TRBD1 for D (6 bases). V lost 8 bases, J lost 1 base, and 12 bases lay in between. This CDR3 contains 14 residues. Per the germline V gene, CDR1 is MGHRA and CDR2 is YSYEKL.